This T cell receptor (beta chain) was sequenced during a study of identical twins. Notes on the study in general: Alpha sequences out of frame and shared by twins had excess low generation probability. Abundant beta clonotypes from cord blood had fewer insertions, unlike memory repertoires, which showed none.

This clonotype was seen a few times. Its antigen is still unknown. The CDR3 runs 13 residues. V lost 6 bases to trimming and J lost 2 bases, with 13 bases between them. Germline V gene lookup returns CDR1 DFQATT and CDR2 SNEGSKA (reference sequence). A universal primer site was added by template switching, and unique molecular identifiers were carried by the cDNA. Using its own MiXCR run on the 5' RACE reads, TCRdb lists one record per CDR3 protein. The sample has around 1.7 million distinct CDR3 sequences, more than 30% seen once. Donors uniformly comprised healthy Caucasians. This sequence was found in a newborn girl in good health. The rearrangement links TRBV20-1 to TRBJ1-1, with D unresolved. The sample comprised cord blood. CDR3 in amino acids: CSARRRQNTEAFF. The CDR3 coding sequence is TGCAGTGCACGAAGACGGCAAAACACTGAAGCTTTCTTT.